Sequencing of this T cell receptor (beta chain) was carried out in a study of T-cell reconstitution after alpha-beta-depleted transplantation in children. Study results and caveats: For some patients, TCRbeta diversity was high at day 60 because of recipient T cells and thymic progenitors that survived.

Construction of the TCRbeta library involved unique molecular identifiers. TCRdb re-derived calls from the PCR reads in MiXCR, one entry per CDR3 protein. The sample yields roughly 490,000 distinct CDR3 sequences, more than 9.5% seen once. The V end was cut by 6 bases, the J end by 8 bases, with 11 bases between. CDR3 length: 12 amino acids. This clonotype was counted many times. Its antigen is unknown. The source material was PBMCs, mostly from graft donor cells, sampled 180 days after TCRalphabeta/CD19-depleted stem cell transplant. The V call is TRBV12-3 or TRBV12-4, the J call TRBJ2-1, with D tentatively TRBD1 (6 bases). The sequence was obtained from a female patient between 2 and 10 years old who had a stem cell transplant for aplastic anemia, so the T cells may come from the graft donor. The DNA for the CDR3 is TGTGCCAGCAGGGTACAGGGCGATGAGCAGTTCTTC. Residues: CASRVQGDEQFF.